Each of the 14 T cell receptor beta chains below was sequenced from the same sample in a study of tumor-infiltrating lymphocytes in primary liver carcinoma. Co-extracted RNA and DNA came from about 19-30 mg of unsorted bulk tissue. With approximately 500 ng total RNA as template and a constant-region primer, TCR beta cDNA was made. Generation of the TCR beta libraries relied on three nested multiplex PCR rounds using slightly modified ARM-PCR. TRBV1-TRBV30 forward primers paired with a C-beta reverse primer drove the first two PCR rounds, 10 cycles each. TCRdb reprocessed the multiplex PCR reads with MiXCR, giving one entry per CDR3 protein. The data show approximately 99,000 distinct CDR3 sequences, more than 65% seen once. The sequencing sample was made of liver tumor tissue from sampling region 5. The subset: tumor region T5, tumor centre. These receptors were taken from a woman aged 60-75 years with primary liver carcinoma and hepatitis B virus infection.

Concerning this clonotype itself: A much larger clone lies a single base off, so this may be a read error. The CDR3 spells CVSSVRLAGYNEQFF. The DNA for the CDR3 is TGTGTCAGCAGCGTCAGACTAGCGGGGTACAATGAGCAGTTCTTC. The V and J genes are TRBV5-4 and TRBJ2-1, with 11 bases matching TRBD2. Germline-derived CDR1 and CDR2 are SGHNT and YYREEE (reference sequence). This CDR3 has 15 amino acids.

Concerning this clonotype itself: This sequence may be a read error, since a much larger clone differs from it by one base. The rearrangement joins TRBV7-9 to TRBJ2-5; D not resolved. Germline CDR1 SEHNR, CDR2 FQNEAQ (reference sequence). This CDR3 has 12 residues. CDR3 DNA sequence: TGTCCCAGCAGCTTGCCGTGGGAGACCCAGTACTTC. Protein product: CPSSLPWETQYF.

A note on this clonotype: The germline gene is not matched at one end of the junction; a read error may be the cause. This chain joins TRBV10-1 and TRBJ2-1, with 10 bases matching TRBD1. The CDR3 is 15 residues long. From germline, CDR1 is WNHNN and CDR2 SYGVQD (reference sequence). CDR3 residues: CASSGQGAAYDEQFF. CDR3 DNA: TGCGCCAGCAGTGGACAGGGGGCTGCCTACGATGAACAGTTCTTC.

This clonotype is classed as medium-sized. The chain links TRBV11-3 to TRBJ2-1, with D perhaps matching TRBD1 or TRBD2 (8 bases each). The length of the CDR3 is 16 residues. Trimming pared 4 bases from V and 4 bases from J, leaving 17 bases between. Per the germline V gene, CDR1 is SGHNT and CDR2 is YENEEA. The CDR3 spells CASSSQGVAGYNEQFF. Here the CDR3 DNA reads TGTGCCAGCAGCTCACAGGGGGTAGCGGGATACAATGAGCAGTTCTTC.

On this clonotype: A much larger clone lies one base from this, so it may be a read error. The chain combines TRBV7-9 with TRBJ2-2, with 7 bases that match TRBD1. This CDR3 spans 16 amino acids. CDR1 and CDR2 from the germline V gene are SEHNR and FQNEAQ (reference sequence). Trimming cost V 8 bases and J 2 bases; bases outside gene matches: 11. CDR3 bases: TGTGCCAGCGGCTCCCCAGGGGGTCTAAACACCGGGGAGCTGTTTTTT. Translation: CASGSPGGLNTGELFF. Full variable domain (missing parts from reference TRBV7-9 and TRBJ2-2): DTGVSQNPRHKITKRGQNVTFRCDPISEHNRLYWYRQTLGQGPEFLTYFQNEAQLEKSRLLSDRFSAERPKGSFSTLEIQRTEQGDSAMYLCASGSPGGLNTGELFFGEGSRLTVL.

The rearrangement links TRBV5-1 to TRBJ2-3, with a weak D call TRBD2 (5 bases). This CDR3 region has 15 residues. V lost 8 bases to trimming and J lost 4 bases, with 20 bases between them. Germline V lookup: CDR1 SGHRS, CDR2 YFSETQ. CDR3 sequence reads: CASAASRSPPDTQYF. For the CDR3, the DNA is TGCGCCAGTGCTGCTAGCAGGAGTCCCCCAGATACGCAGTATTTT.

This chain links TRBV20-1 with TRBJ1-2; no clear D gene. The V gene lost 4 bases and the J gene lost 6 bases, with 6 bases spanning the gap. The CDR3 totals 10 residues. The germline V gene has CDR1 DFQATT and CDR2 SNEGSKA (reference sequence). The DNA of the CDR3 is TGCAGTGCTAAGCGGGATGGCTACACCTTC. Protein product: CSAKRDGYTF.

Remarks on this clonotype: At one end the junction does not follow the germline gene, possibly because of a read error. This rearrangement joins TRBV11-2 to TRBJ2-1; no clear D. Germline V gene data show CDR1 as SGHAT and CDR2 as FQNNGV. The CDR3 runs 12 residues. The CDR3 loop is CASSLEGSEQIF. CDR3 bases: TGTGCCAGCAGCTTAGAAGGTAGTGAGCAGATCTTC.

The table lists this clonotype with a count of one. Lacking the conserved final phenylalanine or tryptophan, this CDR3 likely reflects a read error. The chain combines TRBV29-1 with TRBJ1-5; D not resolved. The CDR3 totals 13 residues. Trimming shortened V by 3 bases and J by 8 bases, and 14 bases separated the two germline ends. From germline, CDR1 is SQVTM and CDR2 ANQGSEA. CDR3 in amino acids: CSVECASREPQHY. The CDR3 DNA follows: TGCAGCGTTGAGTGTGCCTCCCGCGAGCCCCAGCATTAT.

This clonotype appeared a single time. This may be a read error, as it is one base from a much larger clone. This chain links TRBV5-8 with TRBJ2-2; tentatively, D is TRBD1 (6 bases). The length of the CDR3 is 15 residues. The germline CDR1 and CDR2 sequences are SGHTS and YDEGEE. CDR3 sequence reads: CASSLRGHNNGELFF. The CDR3 coding sequence is TGTGCCAGCAGCTTGAGGGGACACAACAACGGGGAGCTGTTTTTT.

This clonotype occurred many times. The CDR3 bases are TGCAGCGTTGAACGGGTCTTGGCAGGGGGCTACGAGCAGTACTTC. Its translation is CSVERVLAGGYEQYF. The rearrangement joins TRBV29-1 to TRBJ2-7, with TRBD1 matching 7 bases. The CDR3 is made up of 15 amino acids. Germline lookup yields CDR1 SQVTM and CDR2 ANQGSEA. The trim removed 2 bases at V and 3 bases at J, leaving 10 bases unmatched.

On this clonotype itself: Mismatch with germline at one junction end may stem from a read error. The chain recombines TRBV10-3 with TRBJ2-2, with a possible D match to TRBD2 (6 bases). The germline V gene has CDR1 ENHRY and CDR2 SYGVKD. The CDR3 loop spans 11 amino acids. The CDR3 sequence: CAISEGGELSF. CDR3 nucleotide sequence: TGTGCCATCAGTGAAGGCGGGGAGCTGTCTTTT.

As concerns this clonotype: At one of its ends the junction is not consistent with the germline gene, which may arise from a read error. The V gene is TRBV4-1, the J gene TRBJ1-5; D unresolved. This CDR3 region has 13 residues. Germline values: CDR1 MGHRA, CDR2 YSYEKL. The CDR3 bases are TGCGTCAGCAGCCGGCAAGATAATCAGACCCTGCATTTT. As protein: CVSSRQDNQTLHF.

Worth noting for this clonotype: This CDR3 is missing its conserved last phenylalanine or tryptophan, likely due to a read error. The chain uses TRBV29-1 and TRBJ2-1; D gene unclear. Germline values: CDR1 SQVTM, CDR2 ANQGSEA. The CDR3 sequence is 13 residues long. The ends were cut back, 4 bases at V and 5 bases at J, with 12 bases in the middle. CDR3 region: CSVAQDEHNEQFL. The DNA of the CDR3 is TGCAGCGTTGCCCAAGACGAACACAATGAGCAGTTCTTA.